The rows below give T cell receptor beta chains drawn from one sample of a study of PD-L1 blockade in urothelial cancer. The repertoire was sequenced with immunoSEQ multiplex PCR; TCRdb's copy has only in-frame clones and lacks some. This sample has fewer than 25,000 clones, with around four fifths found just once. The source was PBMCs, collected around atezolizumab (anti-PD-L1) treatment. The source is a man between 45 and 60 years old with urothelial cancer. The CDR3 runs from the conserved cysteine through the conserved F or W. D genes are given only for firm matches. The listing skips clone size in some rows; elsewhere it reads once, few, many or a size class.

clone_size j_call v_call d_call cdr3_aa cdr3_nt
once TRBJ2-3 TRBV6-5 . CASRPSGSTDTQYF TGTGCCAGCAGACCATCGGGGAGCACAGATACGCAGTATTTT
. TRBJ2-7 TRBV2 . CASREGQYEQYF TGTGCCAGCAGGGAGGGACAGTACGAGCAGTACTTC
. TRBJ2-2 TRBV18 . CASSPTGGELFF TGTGCCAGCTCACCCACGGGAGGGGAGCTGTTTTTT
once TRBJ2-1 TRBV11-3 . CASSFQVQYEQFF TGTGCCAGCAGCTTCCAGGTACAATACGAGCAGTTCTTC
. TRBJ2-5 TRBV28 . CASASGGRETQYF TGTGCCAGCGCGTCCGGGGGGCGCGAGACCCAGTACTTC
. TRBJ2-7 TRBV7-6 . CASSFLQISYEQYF TGTGCCAGCAGCTTCTTACAGATCTCCTACGAGCAGTACTTC
. TRBJ1-1 TRBV7-8 . CASSSTYKGWATEAFF TGTGCCAGCAGCTCTACCTATAAGGGGTGGGCCACTGAAGCTTTCTTT
. TRBJ1-2 TRBV19 . CASSGDRPDGYTF TGTGCCAGTAGTGGAGACAGGCCTGATGGCTACACCTTC
. TRBJ2-5 TRBV6-5 TRBD1 CASSYGTVKETQYF TGTGCCAGCAGTTACGGGACAGTAAAAGAGACCCAGTACTTC
. TRBJ1-3 TRBV2 . CASRRTDSGNTIYF TGTGCCAGCAGGCGGACAGACTCTGGAAACACCATATATTTT
. TRBJ2-6 TRBV7-9 . CASSVRSYFSGANVLTF TGTGCCAGCAGCGTTCGTAGCTATTTCTCTGGGGCCAACGTCCTGACTTTC
. TRBJ2-2 TRBV10-3 . CAISDLQGTGELFF TGTGCCATCAGTGACCTACAGGGTACCGGGGAGCTGTTTTTT
. TRBJ1-1 TRBV2 TRBD1 CATHSDRGAGAFF TGTGCCACCCACTCGGACAGGGGCGCGGGGGCTTTCTTT
once TRBJ1-1 TRBV27 . CASSSSLRSNTEAFF TGTGCCAGCAGTTCCTCCCTTCGGTCGAACACTGAAGCTTTCTTT
. TRBJ2-2 TRBV7-9 . CASCYREGAGDGELFF TGTGCCAGCTGTTACCGGGAGGGGGCCGGAGACGGGGAGCTGTTTTTT
. TRBJ1-2 TRBV5-1 . CASSDQGYGYTF TGCGCCAGCAGCGATCAGGGGTATGGCTACACCTTC
. TRBJ1-4 TRBV5-1 TRBD1 CASSLGTGNNEKLFF TGCGCCAGCAGCTTGGGGACAGGGAATAATGAAAAACTGTTTTTT
. TRBJ2-3 TRBV7-8 . CASSSQVPDTQYF TGTGCCAGCAGCTCCCAGGTTCCAGATACGCAGTATTTT
. TRBJ1-2 TRBV6-6 TRBD1 CASSYSTGGGVGGYTF TGTGCCAGCAGTTACTCCACAGGGGGTGGTGTGGGAGGCTACACCTTC
. TRBJ2-1 TRBV4-1 . CASSQRLALGAFDEQFF TGCGCCAGCAGCCAAAGGCTTGCCCTAGGGGCCTTTGATGAGCAGTTCTTC
. TRBJ2-2 TRBV5-1 . CASSLYGELFF TGCGCCAGCAGCCTGTACGGGGAGCTGTTTTTT
. TRBJ1-1 TRBV6-1 TRBD1 CASRYTGDSNTEAFF TGTGCCAGCAGATACACAGGGGACTCTAACACTGAAGCTTTCTTT
. TRBJ1-1 TRBV4-2 . CASSQELLAGTEAFF TGTGCCAGCAGCCAAGAGCTCTTGGCAGGGACTGAAGCTTTCTTT
. TRBJ2-1 TRBV28 . CASSLAAYNEQFF TGTGCCAGCAGTTTAGCGGCCTACAATGAGCAGTTCTTC
few TRBJ2-1 TRBV27 . CASSKGGPLRDNEQFF TGTGCCAGCAGCAAGGGGGGGCCTCTTAGGGATAATGAGCAGTTCTTC
medium-sized TRBJ2-1 TRBV5-1 TRBD2 CASSLAGTSVDEQFF TGCGCCAGCAGCTTGGCCGGGACTAGCGTCGATGAGCAGTTCTTC
. TRBJ1-3 TRBV19 . CASKFGGVGSGNTIYF TGTGCCAGTAAATTCGGCGGGGTTGGGTCTGGAAACACCATATATTTT
. TRBJ2-3 TRBV7-9 TRBD2 CASSPGLAGPSVTQYF TGTGCCAGCAGCCCCGGACTAGCGGGACCCTCGGTTACGCAGTATTTT
. TRBJ1-1 TRBV2 . CASAQGEGTEAFF TGTGCCAGCGCCCAGGGTGAAGGCACTGAAGCTTTCTTT
. TRBJ2-3 TRBV5-1 TRBD2 CASSVTSGGDTQYF TGCGCCAGCAGCGTAACTAGCGGGGGAGATACGCAGTATTTT
. TRBJ2-7 TRBV7-9 TRBD2 CASSSSGRDIRTYEQYF TGTGCCAGCAGCTCTAGCGGGAGGGATATAAGGACCTACGAGCAGTACTTC
. TRBJ2-7 TRBV4-2 TRBD1 CASSRNPGQGTYEQYF TGTGCCAGCAGCCGAAATCCGGGACAGGGGACTTACGAGCAGTACTTC
few TRBJ2-3 TRBV7-9 TRBD2 CASSVKPGLAVADTQYF TGTGCCAGCAGCGTAAAACCGGGACTAGCGGTAGCAGATACGCAGTATTTT
. TRBJ2-1 TRBV2 . CASRHQTTGRSGTYNEQFF TGTGCCAGCAGACACCAAACGACAGGGAGGAGTGGCACCTACAATGAGCAGTTCTTC
. TRBJ2-6 TRBV20-1 . CSAPRGGVLTF TGCAGTGCGCCTAGGGGGGGCGTCCTGACTTTC
. TRBJ1-5 TRBV5-5 . CASSLEAGNQPQHF TGTGCCAGCAGCTTGGAAGCAGGAAATCAGCCCCAGCATTTT
few TRBJ1-3 TRBV11-2 TRBD1 CAITGQFSGNTIYF TGTGCCATAACGGGACAGTTCTCTGGAAACACCATATATTTT
. TRBJ1-2 TRBV7-2 . CASSLAGGGAEGYTF TGTGCCAGCAGCTTAGCGGGGGGGGGAGCGGAGGGCTACACCTTC
few TRBJ1-6 TRBV18 . CASSQGMDNSPLHF TGTGCCAGCTCACAGGGGATGGATAATTCACCCCTCCACTTT
. TRBJ2-2 TRBV30 . CAWSRRGELFF TGTGCCTGGAGCAGGAGGGGGGAGCTGTTTTTT
. TRBJ1-3 TRBV5-5 . CASSLRQGSNTIYF TGTGCCAGCAGCTTGCGGCAGGGATCGAACACCATATATTTT
. TRBJ2-5 TRBV19 . CASRSRGSFVETQYF TGTGCCAGTAGGAGTCGGGGAAGTTTTGTCGAGACCCAGTACTTC
. TRBJ1-5 TRBV5-1 . CASSLTPNSNQPQHF TGCGCCAGCAGCTTGACCCCTAATAGCAATCAGCCCCAGCATTTT
. TRBJ2-2 TRBV7-7 TRBD2 CASSSALAGVPGELFF TGTGCTAGCAGCTCCGCACTAGCGGGAGTCCCCGGGGAGCTGTTTTTT
. TRBJ1-5 TRBV6-1 TRBD1 CASIYSRGQQPQHF TGTGCCAGCATTTATTCCAGGGGGCAGCAGCCCCAGCATTTT
. TRBJ1-2 TRBV18 TRBD1 CASSRSDRGLGYTF TGTGCCAGCTCACGAAGTGACAGGGGGCTTGGCTACACCTTC
. TRBJ1-5 TRBV6-1 . CASSTGTTYQPQHF TGTGCCAGCAGTACCGGGACAACATATCAGCCCCAGCATTTT
. TRBJ1-1 TRBV6-5 . CASRPQDSMNTEAFF TGTGCCAGCAGACCCCAGGACAGTATGAACACTGAAGCTTTCTTT
medium-sized TRBJ2-7 TRBV5-6 TRBD2 CASSFGTRGYEQYF TGTGCCAGCAGCTTCGGGACTAGAGGCTACGAGCAGTACTTC
. TRBJ1-1 TRBV7-3 . CASSLSGNTEAFF TGTGCCAGCAGCTTATCAGGGAACACTGAAGCTTTCTTT
. TRBJ2-1 TRBV5-1 TRBD2 CASSLASGAYNEQFF TGCGCCAGCAGCTTGGCTAGCGGGGCCTACAATGAGCAGTTCTTC
. TRBJ1-1 TRBV30 TRBD1 CACTGGRHTEAFF TGTGCCTGCACAGGGGGTCGGCACACTGAAGCTTTCTTT
once TRBJ1-1 TRBV28 . CASLPPDSQMAFF TGTGCCAGCCTTCCTCCGGACTCCCAAATGGCTTTCTTT